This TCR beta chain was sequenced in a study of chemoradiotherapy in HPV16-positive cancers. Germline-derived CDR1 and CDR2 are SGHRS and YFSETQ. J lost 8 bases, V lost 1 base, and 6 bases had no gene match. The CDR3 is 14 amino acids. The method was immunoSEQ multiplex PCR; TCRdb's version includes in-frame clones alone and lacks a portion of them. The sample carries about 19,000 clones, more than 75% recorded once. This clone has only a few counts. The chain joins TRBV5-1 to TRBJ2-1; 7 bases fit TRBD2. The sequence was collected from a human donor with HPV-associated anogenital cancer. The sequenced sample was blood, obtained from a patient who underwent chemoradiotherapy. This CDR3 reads CASSLWGGEDEQFF. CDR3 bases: TGCGCCAGCAGCTTGTGGGGGGGAGAGGATGAGCAGTTCTTC.